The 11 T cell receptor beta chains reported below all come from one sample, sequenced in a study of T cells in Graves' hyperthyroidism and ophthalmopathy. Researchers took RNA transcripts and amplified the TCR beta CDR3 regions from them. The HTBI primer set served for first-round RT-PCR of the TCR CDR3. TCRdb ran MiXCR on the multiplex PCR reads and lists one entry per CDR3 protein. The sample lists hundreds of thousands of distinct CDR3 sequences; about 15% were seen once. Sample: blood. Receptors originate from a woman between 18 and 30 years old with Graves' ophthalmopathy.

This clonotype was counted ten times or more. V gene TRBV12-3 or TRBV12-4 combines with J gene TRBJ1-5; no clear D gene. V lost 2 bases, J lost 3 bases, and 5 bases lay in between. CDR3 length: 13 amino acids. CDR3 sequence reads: CASSLRHNQPQHF. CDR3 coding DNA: TGTGCCAGCAGTTTAAGGCACAATCAGCCCCAGCATTTT.

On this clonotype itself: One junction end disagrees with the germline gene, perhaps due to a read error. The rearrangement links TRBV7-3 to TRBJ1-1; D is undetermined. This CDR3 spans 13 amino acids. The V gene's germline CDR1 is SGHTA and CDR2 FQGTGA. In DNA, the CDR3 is TGTGTCAGCAGCTCCGGCCTAGGGACTGAAGCTTTCTTT. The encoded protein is CVSSSGLGTEAFF.

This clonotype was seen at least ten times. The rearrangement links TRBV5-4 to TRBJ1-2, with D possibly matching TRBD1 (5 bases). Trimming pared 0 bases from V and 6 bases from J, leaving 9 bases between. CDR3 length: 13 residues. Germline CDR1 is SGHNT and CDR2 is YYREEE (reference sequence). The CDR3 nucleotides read TGTGCCAGCAGCTTGGGACAGCGTAATGGCTACACCTTC. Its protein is CASSLGQRNGYTF. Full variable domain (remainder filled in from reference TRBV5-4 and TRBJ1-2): ETGVTQSPTHLIKTRGQQVTLRCSSQSGHNTVSWYQQALGQGPQFIFQYYREEENGRGNFPPRFSGLQFPNYSSELNVNALELDDSALYLCASSLGQRNGYTFGSGTRLTVV.

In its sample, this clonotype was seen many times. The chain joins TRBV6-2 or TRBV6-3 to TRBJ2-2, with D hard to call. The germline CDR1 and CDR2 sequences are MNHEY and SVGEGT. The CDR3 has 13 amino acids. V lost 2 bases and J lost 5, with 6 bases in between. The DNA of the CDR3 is TGTGCCAGCAGTTACGTGAAAACCGGGGAGCTGTTTTTT. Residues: CASSYVKTGELFF.

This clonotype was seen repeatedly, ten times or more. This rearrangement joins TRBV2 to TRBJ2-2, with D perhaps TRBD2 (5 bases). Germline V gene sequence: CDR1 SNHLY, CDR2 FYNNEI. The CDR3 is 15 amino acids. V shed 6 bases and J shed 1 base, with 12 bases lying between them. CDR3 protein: CASSASLRNTGELFF. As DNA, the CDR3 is TGTGCCAGCAGCGCTAGCTTGCGGAACACCGGGGAGCTGTTTTTT.

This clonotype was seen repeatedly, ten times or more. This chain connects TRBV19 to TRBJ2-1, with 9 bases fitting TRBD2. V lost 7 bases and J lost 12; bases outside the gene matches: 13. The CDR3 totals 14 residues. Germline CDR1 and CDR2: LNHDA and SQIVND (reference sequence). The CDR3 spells CASTPHERGDAQFF. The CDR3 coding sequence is TGTGCCAGTACCCCTCACGAGCGGGGGGATGCGCAGTTCTTC.

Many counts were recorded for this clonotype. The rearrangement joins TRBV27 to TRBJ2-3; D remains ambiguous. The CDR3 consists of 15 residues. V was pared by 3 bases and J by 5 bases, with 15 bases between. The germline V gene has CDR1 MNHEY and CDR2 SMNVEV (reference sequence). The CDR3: CASSFSSGPGDTQYF. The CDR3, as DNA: TGTGCCAGCAGTTTCTCGTCCGGGCCTGGAGATACGCAGTATTTT.

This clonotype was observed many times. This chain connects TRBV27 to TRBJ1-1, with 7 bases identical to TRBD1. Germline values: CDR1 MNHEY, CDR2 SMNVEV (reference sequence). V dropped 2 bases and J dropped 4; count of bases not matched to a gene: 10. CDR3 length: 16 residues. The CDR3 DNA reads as TGTGCCAGCAGTTTAACTAGGACAGGTCTGGGCACTGAAGCTTTCTTT. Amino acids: CASSLTRTGLGTEAFF.

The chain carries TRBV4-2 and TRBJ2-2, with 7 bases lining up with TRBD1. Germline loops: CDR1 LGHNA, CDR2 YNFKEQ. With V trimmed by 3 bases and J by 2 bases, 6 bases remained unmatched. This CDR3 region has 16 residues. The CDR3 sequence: CASSQVSGGNTGELFF. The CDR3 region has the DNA TGTGCCAGCAGCCAGGTATCAGGGGGAAACACCGGGGAGCTGTTTTTT.

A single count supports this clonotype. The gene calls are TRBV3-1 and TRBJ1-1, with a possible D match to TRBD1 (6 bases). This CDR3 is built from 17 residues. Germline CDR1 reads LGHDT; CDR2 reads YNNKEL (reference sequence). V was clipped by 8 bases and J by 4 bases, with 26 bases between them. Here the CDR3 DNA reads TGTGCCAGCTCACCACCGACCTGGGGACAAGGGGGCACTGAAGCTTTCTTT. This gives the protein CASSPPTWGQGGTEAFF.

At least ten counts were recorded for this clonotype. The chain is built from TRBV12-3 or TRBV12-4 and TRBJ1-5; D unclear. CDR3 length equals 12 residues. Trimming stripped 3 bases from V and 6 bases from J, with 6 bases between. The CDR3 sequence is CASSFRLQPQHF. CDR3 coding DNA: TGTGCCAGCAGTTTCCGGCTTCAGCCCCAGCATTTT.